This TCR beta chain was obtained from a study of cytomegalovirus exposure and HLA in healthy donors. Study information: A later analysis reported the 95 to 150 validation repertoires used the same platform as the approximately 700 first-cohort repertoires.

Germline assignment: CDR1 SEHNR and CDR2 FQNEAQ (reference sequence). The CDR3 sequence is 13 residues long. V was clipped by 3 bases and J by 7 bases; unmatched bases: 5. This clone was seen only once. Its antigen is undetermined. Study results and limitations: Researchers catalogued around 150 TCR beta chains as cytomegalovirus-associated.

The donors were part of the validation cohort, which consisted of under 150 subjects and was separate from the first cohort of under 850 subjects. Clones were sequenced by immunoSEQ multiplex PCR, and TCRdb holds only the in-frame ones, with some missing. The repertoire holds 120,000 or so clones, with approximately 90% as singletons. The source material was PBMCs. J is TRBJ1-2 and V is TRBV7-9; 7 nucleotides align to TRBD1. This TCR was sampled from a woman under 30 in good health and CMV-seronegative. CDR3 protein: CASSLGQGGGYTF. The CDR3, as DNA: TGTGCCAGCAGCTTGGGGCAGGGGGGTGGCTACACCTTC.